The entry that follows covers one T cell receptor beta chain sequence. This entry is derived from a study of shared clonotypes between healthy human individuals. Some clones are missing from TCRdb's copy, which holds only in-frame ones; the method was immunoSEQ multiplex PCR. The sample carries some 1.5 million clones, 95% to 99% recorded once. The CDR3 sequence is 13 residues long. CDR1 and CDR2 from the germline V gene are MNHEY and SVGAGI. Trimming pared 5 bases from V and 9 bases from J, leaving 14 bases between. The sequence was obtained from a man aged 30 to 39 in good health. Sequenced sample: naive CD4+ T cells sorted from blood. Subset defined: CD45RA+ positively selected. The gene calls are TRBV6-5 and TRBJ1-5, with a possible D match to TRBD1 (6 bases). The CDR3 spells CASSDNPGAPQHF. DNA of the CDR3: TGTGCCAGCAGTGACAACCCAGGGGCGCCCCAGCATTTT.